This record covers a single T cell receptor (beta chain). This entry is derived from a study of blood T cell repertoires in COVID-19. Per germline, CDR1 SGHTA and CDR2 FQGNSA. The CDR3 has 16 amino acids. V was clipped by 4 bases and J by 3 bases; unmatched bases: 9. Per the authors' pipeline: Estimation of nucleated cell counts relied on the amplification of reference gene primers. Only in-frame clones appear in the TCRdb table, and some are missing; sequencing was by immunoSEQ multiplex PCR. V and J calls and clone size come straight from that table; D and trimming were deduced from the DNA. The table has approximately 250,000 clones, 75% to 85% seen once; the top ten hold less than 6.5%.

The rearrangement links TRBV7-2 to TRBJ2-1; 7 bases agree with TRBD2. The receptor was isolated from a human donor in a cohort sampled during active COVID-19. Sequenced material: peripheral blood. CDR3 amino acids: CASSSEAGPLYNEQFF. The CDR3 coding sequence is TGTGCCAGCAGCTCAGAAGCGGGACCCCTCTACAATGAGCAGTTCTTC.